Below, 8 T cell receptor beta chains from the same sample are listed, as sequenced in a study of cytomegalovirus exposure and HLA in healthy donors. Both 60 Vbeta primers and 13 Jbeta primers went into the PCR. The protocol was immunoSEQ multiplex PCR, while the TCRdb copy is restricted to in-frame clones and leaves out a portion. The repertoire holds roughly 98,000 clones, over 60% seen once, with around 7.2% in the top ten. The sample taken for sequencing was PBMCs. These receptors were collected from a female donor in good health and CMV-seronegative.

This chain links TRBV12-5 with TRBJ1-6; no clear D. V lost 6 bases and J 5 bases, leaving 14 bases between the germline ends. This CDR3 has 15 amino acids. The V gene's germline CDR1 is LGHNT and CDR2 FRNRAP. This chain's CDR3 is CASGTGVINNSPLHF. For the CDR3, the DNA is TGTGCTAGTGGGACCGGGGTCATAAATAATTCACCCCTCCACTTT. Supplemented by reference TRBV12-5 and TRBJ1-6, the full variable domain reads DARVTQTPRHKVTEMGQEVTMRCQPILGHNTVFWYRQTMMQGLELLAYFRNRAPLDDSGMPKDRFSAEMPDATLATLKIQPSEPRDSAVYFCASGTGVINNSPLHFGNGTRLTVT.

This chain connects TRBV5-4 to TRBJ1-1, with 7 bases identical to TRBD1. V lost 4 bases and J lost 5; bases outside the gene matches: 8. Per the germline V gene, CDR1 is SGHNT and CDR2 is YYREEE (reference sequence). The CDR3 spans 14 residues. The CDR3 nucleotides read TGTGCCAGCAGCGCCATTCCGGGACAGACTGAAGCTTTCTTT. Translated, it gives CASSAIPGQTEAFF.

The chain employs TRBV7-2 and TRBJ2-1; D perhaps matches TRBD1 (6 bases). The germline V and J ends were trimmed by 5 bases and 9 bases, with 14 bases remaining between them. The CDR3 is made up of 13 amino acids. Germline V lookup: CDR1 SGHTA, CDR2 FQGNSA. The CDR3 protein is CASSRRGRGEQFF. The CDR3 bases are TGTGCCAGCAGCCGCAGGGGCCGGGGTGAGCAGTTCTTC.

This chain's CDR3 is CASNGPDRTYGYTF. Here the CDR3 DNA reads TGTGCCAGCAATGGACCGGACAGGACCTATGGCTACACCTTC. The chain recombines TRBV2 with TRBJ1-2; TRBD1 agrees at 7 bases. Germline V CDR1 and CDR2: SNHLY, FYNNEI. The V gene end was trimmed by 7 bases and the J gene end by 4 bases; junction bases not matched to a gene: 9. The CDR3 has 14 amino acids.

The rearrangement joins TRBV30 to TRBJ1-4; D is undetermined. The ends were cut back, 2 bases at V and 6 bases at J, with 13 bases in the middle. Germline V gene data show CDR1 as GTSNPN and CDR2 as SVGIG (reference sequence). The CDR3 sequence is 14 residues long. Written as DNA, the CDR3 is TGTGCCTGGAGTTTTCGGAGGGTACATGAAAAACTGTTTTTT. Protein sequence: CAWSFRRVHEKLFF.

The genes are TRBV5-1 and TRBJ1-3; tentative D call: TRBD1 (6 bases). The CDR3 covers 14 residues. Germline CDR1 is SGHRS and CDR2 is YFSETQ. Trimming stripped 2 bases from V and 4 bases from J, with 10 bases between. The CDR3 sequence: CASSLGQSGNTIYF. The CDR3 DNA is TGCGCCAGCAGCTTAGGACAGAGCGGAAACACCATATATTTT.

The rearrangement links TRBV5-1 to TRBJ2-1, with 9 bases fitting TRBD1. The V segment lost 3 bases and the J segment 7 bases; nucleotides outside the gene matches: 8. CDR1 is SGHRS and CDR2 is YFSETQ in the germline V gene. The CDR3 is 15 residues long. The CDR3 DNA is TGCGCCAGCAGCTCTACAGGGGGCGAGAGGAATGAGCAGTTCTTC. This sequence encodes CASSSTGGERNEQFF.

The CDR3: CASSEQGFTYEQYF. The CDR3 coding sequence is TGTGCCAGCAGTGAACAGGGATTCACCTACGAGCAGTACTTC. The chain employs TRBV6-1 and TRBJ2-7; possibly TRBD1 for D (5 bases). Trimming removed 2 bases from V and 2 bases from J, with 10 bases in between. The CDR3 extends over 14 amino acids. Germline V gives CDR1 MNHNS, CDR2 SASEGT.